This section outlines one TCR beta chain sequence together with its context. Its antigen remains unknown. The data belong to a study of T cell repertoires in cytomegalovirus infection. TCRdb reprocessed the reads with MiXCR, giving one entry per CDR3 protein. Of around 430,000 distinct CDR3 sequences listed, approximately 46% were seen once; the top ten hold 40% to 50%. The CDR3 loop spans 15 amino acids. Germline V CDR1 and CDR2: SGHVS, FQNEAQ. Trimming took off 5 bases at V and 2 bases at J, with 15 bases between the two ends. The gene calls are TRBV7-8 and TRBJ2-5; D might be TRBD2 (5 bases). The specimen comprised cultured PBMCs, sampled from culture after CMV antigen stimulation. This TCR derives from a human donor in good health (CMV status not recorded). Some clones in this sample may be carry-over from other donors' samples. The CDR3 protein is CASSRRRTPQETQYF. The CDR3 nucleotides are TGTGCCAGCAGCAGAAGGAGGACGCCTCAAGAGACCCAGTACTTC.